This TCR beta chain is from a study of blood T cell repertoires in COVID-19. V was clipped by 6 bases and J by 4 bases, with 9 bases between them. The length of the CDR3 is 13 residues. Germline V gene data show CDR1 as SEHNR and CDR2 as FQNEAQ (reference sequence). TCRdb keeps only in-frame clones here, not all; method: immunoSEQ multiplex PCR. The sample comprises about 200,000 clones, around 82% of which are singletons, and roughly 13% rests with the top ten. The clonotype comes from a human donor in a cohort sampled during active COVID-19. The chain recombines TRBV7-9 with TRBJ1-4; D is perhaps TRBD1 (5 bases). Input material: peripheral blood. In nucleotides, the CDR3 is TGTGCCAGCAGACGGGGGGGTAATGAAAAACTGTTTTTT. This translates into CASRRGGNEKLFF.